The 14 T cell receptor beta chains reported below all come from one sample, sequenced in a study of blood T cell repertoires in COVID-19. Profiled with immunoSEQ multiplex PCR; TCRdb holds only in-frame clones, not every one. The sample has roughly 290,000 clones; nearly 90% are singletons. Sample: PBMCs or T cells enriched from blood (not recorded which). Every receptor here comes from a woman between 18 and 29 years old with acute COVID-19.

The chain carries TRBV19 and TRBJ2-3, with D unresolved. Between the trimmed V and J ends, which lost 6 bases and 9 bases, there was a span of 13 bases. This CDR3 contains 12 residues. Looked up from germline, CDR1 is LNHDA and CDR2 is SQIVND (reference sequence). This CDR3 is CASSNTQTTQYF. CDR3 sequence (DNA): TGTGCCAGTAGCAACACACAGACAACGCAGTATTTT.

The CDR3 sequence is CAGGRSGAYEQYF. The CDR3 DNA sequence: TGTGCCGGAGGACGGTCAGGGGCCTACGAGCAGTACTTC. The chain links TRBV30 to TRBJ2-7, with a weak D call TRBD1 (6 bases). Germline assignment: CDR1 GTSNPN and CDR2 SVGIG (reference sequence). This CDR3 spans 13 amino acids. The V and J ends lost 8 bases and 2 bases respectively, with 16 bases between them.

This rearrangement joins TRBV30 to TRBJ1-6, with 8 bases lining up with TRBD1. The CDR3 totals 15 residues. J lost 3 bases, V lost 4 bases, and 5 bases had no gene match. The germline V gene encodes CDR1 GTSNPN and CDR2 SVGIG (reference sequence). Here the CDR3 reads CAWTPDRDYNSPLHF. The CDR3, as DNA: TGTGCCTGGACCCCGGACAGGGACTATAATTCACCCCTCCACTTT.

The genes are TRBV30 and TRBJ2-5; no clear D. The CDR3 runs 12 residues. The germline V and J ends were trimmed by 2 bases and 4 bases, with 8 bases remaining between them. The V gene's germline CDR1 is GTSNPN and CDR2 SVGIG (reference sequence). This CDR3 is CAWSLSVETQYF. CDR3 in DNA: TGTGCCTGGAGTCTATCGGTAGAGACCCAGTACTTC.

CDR3 coding DNA: TGTGCAAGTCGCCTCGGACAGGATATGAACACTGAAGCTTTCTTT. Translation: CASRLGQDMNTEAFF. The rearrangement uses TRBV12-2 and TRBJ1-1; TRBD1, as called in the table, went unchecked against the DNA. TRBV12-2 is a pseudogene segment. This CDR3 has 15 amino acids.

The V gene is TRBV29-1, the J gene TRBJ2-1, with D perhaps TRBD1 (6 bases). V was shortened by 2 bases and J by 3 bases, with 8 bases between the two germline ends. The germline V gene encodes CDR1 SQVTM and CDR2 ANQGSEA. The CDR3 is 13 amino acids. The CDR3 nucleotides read TGCAGCGTTGAAAAGGGGGTCTACAATGAGCAGTTCTTC. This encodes CSVEKGVYNEQFF.

This CDR3 is CAWRSSMNTEAFF. The CDR3 coding sequence is TGTGCCTGGAGGTCTAGCATGAACACTGAAGCTTTCTTT. This chain uses TRBV30 with TRBJ1-1, with D unresolved. Trimming pared 3 bases from V and 0 bases from J, leaving 8 bases between. The CDR3 is 13 amino acids. The germline CDR1 and CDR2 sequences are GTSNPN and SVGIG (reference sequence). The variable domain in full, completed from reference TRBV30 and TRBJ1-1, reads SQTIHQWPATLVQPVGSPLSLECTVEGTSNPNLYWYRQAAGRGLQLLFYSVGIGQISSEVPQNLSASRPQDRQFILSSKKLLLSDSGFYLCAWRSSMNTEAFFGQGTRLTVV.

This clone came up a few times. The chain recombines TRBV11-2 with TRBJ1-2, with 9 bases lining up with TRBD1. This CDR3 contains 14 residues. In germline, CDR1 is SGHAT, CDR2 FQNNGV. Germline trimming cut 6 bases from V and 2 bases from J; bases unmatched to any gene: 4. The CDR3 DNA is TGTGCCAGCAGGCCGGGACAGGGAAACTATGGCTACACCTTC. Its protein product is CASRPGQGNYGYTF.

The CDR3 DNA reads as TGTGCCTGGAGCGGACTAGCGGGAGTTGCCGGGGAGCTGTTTTTT. Protein product: CAWSGLAGVAGELFF. This chain uses TRBV30 with TRBJ2-2, with 13 bases identical to TRBD2. Germline V gene lookup returns CDR1 GTSNPN and CDR2 SVGIG (reference sequence). J was trimmed by 6 bases and V by 3 bases; bases with no gene match: 4. This CDR3 is built from 15 residues. The variable domain in full, with the rest retrieved from reference TRBV30 and TRBJ2-2, is SQTIHQWPATLVQPVGSPLSLECTVEGTSNPNLYWYRQAAGRGLQLLFYSVGIGQISSEVPQNLSASRPQDRQFILSSKKLLLSDSGFYLCAWSGLAGVAGELFFGEGSRLTVL.

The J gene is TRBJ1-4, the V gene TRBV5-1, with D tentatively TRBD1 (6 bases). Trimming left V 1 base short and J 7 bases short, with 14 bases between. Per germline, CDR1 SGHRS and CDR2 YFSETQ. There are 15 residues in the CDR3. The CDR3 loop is CASSLWAGVGEKLFF. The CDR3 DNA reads TGCGCCAGCAGCTTGTGGGCAGGGGTTGGTGAAAAACTGTTTTTT.

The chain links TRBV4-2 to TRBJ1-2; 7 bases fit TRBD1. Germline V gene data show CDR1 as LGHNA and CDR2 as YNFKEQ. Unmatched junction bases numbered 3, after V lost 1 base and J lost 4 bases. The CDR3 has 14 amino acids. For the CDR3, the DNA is TGTGCCAGCAGCCAAGGACAGGGAACCTATGGCTACACCTTC. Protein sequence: CASSQGQGTYGYTF.

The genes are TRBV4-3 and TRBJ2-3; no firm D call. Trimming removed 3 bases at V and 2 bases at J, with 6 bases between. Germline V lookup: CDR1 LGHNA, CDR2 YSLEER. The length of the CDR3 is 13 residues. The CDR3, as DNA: TGCGCCAGCAGCCAGGGCTTCACAGATACGCAGTATTTT. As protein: CASSQGFTDTQYF.

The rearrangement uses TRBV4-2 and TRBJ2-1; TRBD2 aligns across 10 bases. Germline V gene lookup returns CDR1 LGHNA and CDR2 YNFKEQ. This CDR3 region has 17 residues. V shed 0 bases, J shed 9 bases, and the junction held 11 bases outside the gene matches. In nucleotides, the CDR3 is TGTGCCAGCAGCCAAGATTTCGGGCTAGCGGGAGCGGGTGAGCAGTTCTTC. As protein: CASSQDFGLAGAGEQFF.

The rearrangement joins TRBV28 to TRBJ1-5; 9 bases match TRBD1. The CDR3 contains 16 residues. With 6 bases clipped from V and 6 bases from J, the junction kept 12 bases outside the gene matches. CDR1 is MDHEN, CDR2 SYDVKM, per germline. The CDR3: CASRGQGRGQGQPQHF. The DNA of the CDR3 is TGTGCCAGCAGGGGACAGGGTAGAGGTCAGGGTCAGCCCCAGCATTTT.